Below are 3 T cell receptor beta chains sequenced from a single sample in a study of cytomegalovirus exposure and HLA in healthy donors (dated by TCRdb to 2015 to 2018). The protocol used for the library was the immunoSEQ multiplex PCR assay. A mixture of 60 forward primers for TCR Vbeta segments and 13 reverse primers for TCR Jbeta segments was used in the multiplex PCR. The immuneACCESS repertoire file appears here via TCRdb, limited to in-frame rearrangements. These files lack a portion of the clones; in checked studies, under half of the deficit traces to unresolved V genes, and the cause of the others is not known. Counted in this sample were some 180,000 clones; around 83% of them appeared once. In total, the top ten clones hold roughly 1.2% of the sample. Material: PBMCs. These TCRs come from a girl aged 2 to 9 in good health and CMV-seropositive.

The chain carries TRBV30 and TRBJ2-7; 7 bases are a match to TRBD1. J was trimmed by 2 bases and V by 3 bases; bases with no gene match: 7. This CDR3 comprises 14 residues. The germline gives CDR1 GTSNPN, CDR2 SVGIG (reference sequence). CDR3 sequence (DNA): TGTGCCTGGAGGAAGGGACAGTCGCCCTACGAGCAGTACTTC. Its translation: CAWRKGQSPYEQYF. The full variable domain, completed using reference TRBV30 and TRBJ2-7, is SQTIHQWPATLVQPVGSPLSLECTVEGTSNPNLYWYRQAAGRGLQLLFYSVGIGQISSEVPQNLSASRPQDRQFILSSKKLLLSDSGFYLCAWRKGQSPYEQYFGPGTRLTVT.

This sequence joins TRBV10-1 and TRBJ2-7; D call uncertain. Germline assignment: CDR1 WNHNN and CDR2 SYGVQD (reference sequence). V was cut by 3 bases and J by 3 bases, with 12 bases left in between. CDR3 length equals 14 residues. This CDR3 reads CASSDGRVSYEQYF. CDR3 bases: TGCGCCAGCAGTGATGGTCGGGTAAGCTACGAGCAGTACTTC.

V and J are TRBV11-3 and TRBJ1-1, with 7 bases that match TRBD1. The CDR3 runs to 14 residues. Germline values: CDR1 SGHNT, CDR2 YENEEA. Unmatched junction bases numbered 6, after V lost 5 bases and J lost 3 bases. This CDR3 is CASSDRQGYTEAFF. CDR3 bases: TGTGCCAGCAGCGACCGACAGGGATACACTGAAGCTTTCTTT.